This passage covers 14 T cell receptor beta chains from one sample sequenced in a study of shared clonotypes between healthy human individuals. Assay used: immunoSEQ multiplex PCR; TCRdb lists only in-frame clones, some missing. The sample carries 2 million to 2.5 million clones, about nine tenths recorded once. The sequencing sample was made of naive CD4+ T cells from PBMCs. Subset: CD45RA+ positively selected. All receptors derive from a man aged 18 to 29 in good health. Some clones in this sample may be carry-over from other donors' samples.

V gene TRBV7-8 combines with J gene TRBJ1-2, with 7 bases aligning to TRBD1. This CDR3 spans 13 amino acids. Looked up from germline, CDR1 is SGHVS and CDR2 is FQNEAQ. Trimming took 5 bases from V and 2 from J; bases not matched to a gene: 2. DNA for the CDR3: TGTGCCAGCAGCGTGGGACAGAACTATGGCTACACCTTC. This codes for CASSVGQNYGYTF.

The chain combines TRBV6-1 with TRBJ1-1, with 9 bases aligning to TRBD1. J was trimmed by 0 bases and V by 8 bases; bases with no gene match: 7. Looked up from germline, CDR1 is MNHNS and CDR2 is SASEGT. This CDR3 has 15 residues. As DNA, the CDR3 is TGTGCCAGCCGCGACAGGGGGGGAATGAACACTGAAGCTTTCTTT. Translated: CASRDRGGMNTEAFF.

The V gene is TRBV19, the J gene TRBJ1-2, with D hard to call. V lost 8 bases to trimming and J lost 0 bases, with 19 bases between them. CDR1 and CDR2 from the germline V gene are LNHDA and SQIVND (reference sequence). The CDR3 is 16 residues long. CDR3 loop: CASPPPPEDSNYGYTF. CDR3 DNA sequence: TGTGCCAGTCCTCCGCCTCCTGAAGATTCTAACTATGGCTACACCTTC.

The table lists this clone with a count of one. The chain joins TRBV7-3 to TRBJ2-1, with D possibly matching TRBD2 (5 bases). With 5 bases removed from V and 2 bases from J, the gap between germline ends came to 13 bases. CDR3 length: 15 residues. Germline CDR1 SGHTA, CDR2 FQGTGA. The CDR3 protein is CASSRSRGAYNEQFF. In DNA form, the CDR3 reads TGTGCCAGCAGCCGGAGCCGGGGAGCCTACAATGAGCAGTTCTTC.

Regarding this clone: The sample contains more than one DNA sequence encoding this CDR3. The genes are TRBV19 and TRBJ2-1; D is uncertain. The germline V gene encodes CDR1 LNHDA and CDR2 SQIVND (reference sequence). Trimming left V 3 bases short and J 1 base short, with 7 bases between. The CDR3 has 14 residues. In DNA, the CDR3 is TGTGCCAGTAGTATTGGAGTGTCCTACAATGAGCAGTTCTTC. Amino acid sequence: CASSIGVSYNEQFF.

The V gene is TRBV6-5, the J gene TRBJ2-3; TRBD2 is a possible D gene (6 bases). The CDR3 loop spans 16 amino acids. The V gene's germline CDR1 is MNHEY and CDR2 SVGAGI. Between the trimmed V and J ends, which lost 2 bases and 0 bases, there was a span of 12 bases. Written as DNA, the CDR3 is TGTGCCAGCAGTTACATAGGACTACCTAGCACAGATACGCAGTATTTT. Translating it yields CASSYIGLPSTDTQYF.

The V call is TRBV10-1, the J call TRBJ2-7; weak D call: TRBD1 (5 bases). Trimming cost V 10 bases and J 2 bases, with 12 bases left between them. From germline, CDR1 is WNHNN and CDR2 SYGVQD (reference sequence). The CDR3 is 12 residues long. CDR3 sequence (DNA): TGCGCCACCGGCGACAGTGCCTACGAGCAGTACTTC. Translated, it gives CATGDSAYEQYF.

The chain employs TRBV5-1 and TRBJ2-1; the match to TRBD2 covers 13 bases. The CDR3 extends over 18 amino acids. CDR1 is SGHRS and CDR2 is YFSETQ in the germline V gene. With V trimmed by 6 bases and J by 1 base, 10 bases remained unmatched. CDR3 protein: CASTPGLAGSSSYNEQFF. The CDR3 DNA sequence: TGCGCCAGCACACCGGGACTAGCGGGGTCCTCGTCCTACAATGAGCAGTTCTTC.

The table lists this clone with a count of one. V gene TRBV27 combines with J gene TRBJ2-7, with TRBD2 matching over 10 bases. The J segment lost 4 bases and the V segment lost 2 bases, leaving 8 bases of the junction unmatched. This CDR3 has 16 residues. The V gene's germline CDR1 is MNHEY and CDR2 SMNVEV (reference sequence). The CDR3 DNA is TGTGCCAGCAGTTTACCAAGAGCGGGAGGGAGGTACGAGCAGTACTTC. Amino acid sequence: CASSLPRAGGRYEQYF.

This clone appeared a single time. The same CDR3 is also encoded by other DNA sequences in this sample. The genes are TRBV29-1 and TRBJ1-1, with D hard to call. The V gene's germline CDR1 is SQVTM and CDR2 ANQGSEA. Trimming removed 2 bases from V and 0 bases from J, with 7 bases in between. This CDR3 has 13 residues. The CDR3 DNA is TGCAGCGTTGAACGACGGATGAACACTGAAGCTTTCTTT. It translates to CSVERRMNTEAFF.

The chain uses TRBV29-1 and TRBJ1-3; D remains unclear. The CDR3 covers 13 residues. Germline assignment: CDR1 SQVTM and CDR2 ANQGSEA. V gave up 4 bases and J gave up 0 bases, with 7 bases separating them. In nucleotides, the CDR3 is TGCAGCGTTGCATTGTACTCTGGAAACACCATATATTTT. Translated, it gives CSVALYSGNTIYF.

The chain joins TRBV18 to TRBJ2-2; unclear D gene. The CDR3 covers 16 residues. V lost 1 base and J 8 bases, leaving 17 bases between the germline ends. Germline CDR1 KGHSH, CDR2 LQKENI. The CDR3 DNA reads TGTGCCAGCTCACCACGCCTAGTTATTGTTTCGGGGGAGCTGTTTTTT. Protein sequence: CASSPRLVIVSGELFF.

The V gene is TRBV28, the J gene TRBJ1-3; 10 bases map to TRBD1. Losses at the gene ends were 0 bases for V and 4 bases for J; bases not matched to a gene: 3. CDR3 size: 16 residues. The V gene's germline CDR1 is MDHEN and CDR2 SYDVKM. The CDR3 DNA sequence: TGTGCCAGCAGTTTATGGGGACAGGGGTTAGGAAACACCATATATTTT. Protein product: CASSLWGQGLGNTIYF. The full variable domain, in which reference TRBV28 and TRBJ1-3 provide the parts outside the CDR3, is DVKVTQSSRYLVKRTGEKVFLECVQDMDHENMFWYRQDPGLGLRLIYFSYDVKMKEKGDIPEGYSVSREKKERFSLILESASTNQTSMYLCASSLWGQGLGNTIYFGEGSWLTVV.

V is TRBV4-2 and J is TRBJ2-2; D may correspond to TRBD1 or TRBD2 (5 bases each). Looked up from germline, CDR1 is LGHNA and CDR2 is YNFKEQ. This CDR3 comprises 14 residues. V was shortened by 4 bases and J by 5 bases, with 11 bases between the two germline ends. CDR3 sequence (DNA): TGTGCCAGCAGCCCGGGACCGGGGACCGGGGAGCTGTTTTTT. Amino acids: CASSPGPGTGELFF.